Sequencing of this T cell receptor beta chain was carried out in a study of blood T cells in healthy people across ages. With a J-beta primer mix and a sample-barcoded 5' primer, a second PCR ran roughly 6 to 11 cycles. Individual samples furnished no less than 2.5 million CDR3-containing paired-end reads apiece. A single record per CDR3 protein comes from TCRdb applying MiXCR to the 5' RACE reads. The sample includes around 1.5 million distinct CDR3 sequences, approximately 59% seen only once; the top ten take over 5%. The study, taken as a whole, reports: Considered underestimates were the diversity estimates obtained from one million T cells.

Germline V gene lookup returns CDR1 GTSNPN and CDR2 SVGIG (reference sequence). Trimming took 4 bases from V and 3 from J, leaving 12 bases between them. This CDR3 spans 13 amino acids. As regards this clonotype: The antigen is not known.

The genes are TRBV30 and TRBJ2-5; D call uncertain. Sequenced material: blood. The sequence came from a man between 18 and 35 years old in good health. The CDR3 is CAWKTFPKETQYF. CDR3 nucleotides: TGTGCCTGGAAGACTTTCCCAAAAGAGACCCAGTACTTC.